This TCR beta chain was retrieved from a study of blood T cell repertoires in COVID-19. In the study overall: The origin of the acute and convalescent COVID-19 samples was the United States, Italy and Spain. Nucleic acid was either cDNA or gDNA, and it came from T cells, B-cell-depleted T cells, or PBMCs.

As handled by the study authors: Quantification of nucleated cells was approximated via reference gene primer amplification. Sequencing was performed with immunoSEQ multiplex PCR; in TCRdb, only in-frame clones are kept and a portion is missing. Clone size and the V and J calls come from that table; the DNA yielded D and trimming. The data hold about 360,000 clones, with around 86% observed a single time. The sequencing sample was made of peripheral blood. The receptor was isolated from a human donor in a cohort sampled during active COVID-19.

The chain's CDR3 is CASSLTGGMNTEAFF. CDR3 DNA sequence: TGTGCCAGCAGTTTAACAGGGGGAATGAACACTGAAGCTTTCTTT. The chain is built from TRBV28 and TRBJ1-1; 8 bases align to TRBD1. The CDR3 runs 15 residues. The V segment lost 2 bases and the J segment 0 bases; nucleotides outside the gene matches: 2. Germline V gene lookup returns CDR1 MDHEN and CDR2 SYDVKM.